This entry features one T cell receptor beta chain sequence. The antigen it recognizes is unknown. The record has no base qualities; no much larger clone is one base away. TCRbeta CDR3 regions were amplified from genomic DNA by means of the immunoSEQ Assay, a bias-controlled multiplex PCR. Per the original workflow: Nucleated cell counts per sample were estimated from amplification of reference gene primers within the assay. To quantify the absolute abundance of each unique TCRbeta CDR3 rearrangement, sequence reads were collapsed and filtered. For each sample, productive Simpson clonality was calculated by taking the square root of Simpson's diversity index across productive rearrangements. TCRdb retrieved this table from immuneACCESS and kept in-frame rearrangements only. Not all clones are present; in checked studies, unresolved V genes account for under half, and no reason is known for the remainder. Clonal size and the V and J genes are those of that table, whereas D and trimming came from the DNA. The table for this sample lists about 240,000 clones; around 89% of them were counted only once. The leading ten clones occupy 3.5% to 4.5% of the sample.

This entry is derived from a study of blood T cell repertoires in COVID-19 (dated by TCRdb to about 2020). The study in broad terms: Samples from collaborators originated in the United States, Italy and Spain and spanned both the acute and convalescent phases of COVID-19. Nearly every sample came with metadata listing a de-identified subject ID, COVID-19 status, age in years and sex. Subjects who had been exposed to COVID-19, were actively infected with it, or had recovered from it provided the deeply sampled blood TCRbeta repertoires that made up the dataset. Samples came from the ongoing ImmuneRACE study (first 160 participants) plus 1,254 subjects from 6 global collaborators. The prospective study material was composed of cDNA or gDNA derived from T cells, B-cell-depleted T cells, or PBMCs. The repertoires were released in a freely available public database meant as a resource for research on the immune response to SARS-CoV-2. Where available, HLA class I and class II types were taken from metadata supplied by the sample provider and were not determined by assay-based typing.

Per the germline V gene, SGDLS is the CDR1 and YYNGEE is the CDR2. Unmatched junction bases come to 9, with V trimmed by 3 bases and J by 0 bases. The CDR3 runs 18 amino acids, cysteine and phenylalanine included. CDR3 DNA only is kept here, 54 bases in frame from base 1. Beyond this particular receptor, the publication reports: The quantity of clinical and demographic metadata differed by source and by participant and was supplied without curation.

Participants in the prospective study were aged about 18 to 95 years, lived in 20 to 25 United States geographic areas, and enrolled through a virtual design. In the prospective study, cohorts were assigned on the basis of participant-reported clinical history obtained from a screening survey and a study questionnaire. Recovered participants in ImmuneRACE Cohort 3 were defined by two consecutive negative NP/OP PCR tests, clearance by a healthcare professional, or resolution of symptoms. Mobile phlebotomists in the prospective study collected whole blood, serum and a nasopharyngeal or oropharyngeal swab from every participant. Over an approximately 2-month period, participants in the prospective study had the option of providing additional blood draws and questionnaires. Blood samples from the prospective study were shipped frozen or at room temperature prior to DNA extraction.

The V and J segments used are TRBV9 and TRBJ2-6, and 7 bases in between align with TRBD2. The source of this sequence is a woman aged 25 to 39 who had recovered from COVID-19. The sample taken for sequencing was PBMCs or T cells enriched from blood (not recorded which). The CDR3 reads CASSDKAGPHSGANVLTF. At the DNA level, the sequence is TGTGCCAGCAGCGACAAAGCGGGGCCCCACTCTGGGGCCAACGTCCTGACTTTC.